This entry concerns a single TCR beta chain. Its antigen target is currently unknown. There are no base qualities to consult, and no much larger clone falls within one base. This entry comes from a study of cytomegalovirus exposure and HLA in healthy donors (TCRdb year 2017). With respect to the entire study: According to an earlier analysis of a few hundred of the donors, about 179 million T cells yielded roughly 100 million unique TCR beta sequences and about 280 Gb of sequence data. A later genetic analysis took genome-wide SNP genotypes for about three fifths of the roughly 700 donors and used that subset as a discovery cohort. Rather than drawing on any new phenotypic data, the later analysis identified candidate immune exposures from TCR beta sequences and the way those sequences occurred across donors. To study patterns of TCR occurrence, a later analysis re-analyzed previously published TCR beta repertoires from 666 donors and added high-resolution HLA genotyping. Among over 350 genotyped donors of the cohort, an average of approximately 240,000 unique TCR beta nucleotide sequences were sequenced per donor, about a sixth of them non-productive. The study aimed to test whether cataloging public T cell receptors could reveal signatures of past pathogen exposure. The study used immunosequencing to profile the T cell repertoires of some 600 subjects and linked those repertoires to cytomegalovirus serostatus. In an earlier analysis of 500 to 650 of the donors, high-throughput TCR beta sequencing was used to judge whether each TCR beta V gene segment behaved as functional or pseudogenic. High-throughput TCR immunosequencing, statistical association of individual TCRs with disease status, and machine learning were combined to predict cytomegalovirus infection status. A separate validation cohort of 100 to 150 different subjects was used in addition to the roughly 700-subject first cohort. Donor age, sex, ethnicity and CMV serostatus were collected together with the repertoire data. Five DR-DQ haplotypes were treated as single units for association and clustering because of strong linkage in the cohort. Every repertoire in the discovery cohort had been generated on one and the same sequencing platform. About 310 gigabases of sequencing data and 78 million or so unique TCR sequences were included in an early release covering about 620 HLA-typed donors. Of the 398 genotyped donors, roughly 76% were placed in the genetic ancestry cluster associated with self-reported Caucasian donors. Class I and class II HLA loci were covered by the typing at four-digit resolution. The number of donors typed differed by locus, with about 629-640 for A, B, C, DRB1 and DQB1, more than 500 for DQA1, 600 to 610 for DPA1, and some 470 for DPB1.

Libraries were constructed by the immunoSEQ multiplex PCR assay. The multiplex PCR relied on a mix of 60 forward primers for TCR Vbeta segments and 13 reverse primers for TCR Jbeta segments. The CDR3 region of rearranged TCR beta genes was amplified from genomic DNA by a multiplex PCR assay. The Illumina HiSeq System was used to sequence the amplified TCR beta libraries as 87-base-pair reads. Turning to the authors' computational methods: A later analysis tallied 70 million to 100 million unique TCR beta chains across the 650 to 750 repertoires, and around 9.9 million of those chains were shared by two or more donors. A nearest-neighbor algorithm error-corrected the raw reads and collapsed the reads into unique sequences, merging closely related sequences to remove PCR and sequencing errors. V, D and J gene segments were assigned by aligning CDR3 sequences to IMGT reference sequences. Each retained sequence needed at least a six-nucleotide match to both a V gene segment and a J gene segment. A rearrangement counted as productive if the CDR3 had no stop codons and remained in frame with V and J, and every other rearrangement counted as non-productive. CDR3 was defined by IMGT convention, running from the second conserved V-encoded cysteine to the conserved J-encoded phenylalanine. The earlier analysis of about 610 of the donors excluded sequences that lacked an unambiguous match to a single V gene segment. In an earlier analysis of 587 of the donors, a V segment was called functional when productive rearrangements were above 56.7%, and segregating when the standard deviation between donors exceeded 5%. To diagnose cytomegalovirus status from the catalog of TCR beta chain sequences, a statistical classification framework was built. V and J gene assignment, in a later analysis, came from comparing TCR nucleotide sequences with IMGT/GENE-DB human TR gene sequences. The TCRdist pipeline was used in a later analysis to assign CDR3 sequences and most-parsimonious VDJ recombination scenarios. A later analysis defined each TCR beta chain by its CDR3 amino acid sequence plus V-gene family, and excluded reads lacking a unique V-gene family. As a way to deal with suspected cross-contamination and a sequencing artifact, a later analysis dropped more than 500 nucleotide sequences that were highly shared and had low generation probability. A later analysis calculated a clonal expansion index for each public chain from normalized within-repertoire ranks of inferred template counts. In a later analysis, generation probabilities were computed with a VDJ recombination model fitted to out-of-frame rearrangements, and the resulting probabilities were checked against IGoR. In a later analysis, TCR-TCR, TCR-HLA and TCR-CMV co-occurrence was scored with hypergeometric tests, and a repertoire-size bias correction was applied to TCR pairs. A later analysis estimated false discovery rates by permuting HLA or CMV assignments 20 times. In a later analysis, co-occurring TCRs were grouped with DBSCAN, and TCRdist sequence similarity was added when clustering was performed within HLA-allele-positive subsets. Co-occurrence clustering excluded repertoires with fewer than 30,000 or more than 120,000 public chains, plus five with anomalous nucleotide sharing. This is the immuneACCESS table as TCRdb keeps it, with only in-frame sequences that have V and J called. A part of the clones is gone; compared with another copy, unresolved V genes explain less than half, and the rest is unexplained. V, J and clone size reflect that table, while D and trimming were determined from the DNA. This sample lists approximately 120,000 clones; 73% were detected once. The top ten hold over 4% of the sample.

CDR1 and CDR2 are read off the germline V gene (reference sequence) as LNHDA and SQIVND. Trimming accounts for 5 bases at V and 3 bases at J, while the number of junction bases matched to no gene is 7. From its cysteine to its phenylalanine, the CDR3 spans 16 amino acids. Only CDR3 DNA remains: 48 bases, in frame from the first base. Overall study results and their limits: Because HLA typing was missing for some donors at each locus, association tests included only the typed subset. Sequencing depth was assumed to be roughly uniform across donors in the presence/absence analyses, though that assumption may not hold. Several of the top co-occurrence clusters appeared to be linked to parvovirus B19, influenza, CMV and Epstein-Barr virus, according to a later analysis. In a later genetic analysis, a missense DCLRE1C variant was associated with V-gene and J-gene trimming of TCR beta chains, and the association was replicated in an independent cohort. Compared with the roughly 670-donor mean, donors in an Asian-associated ancestry cluster had fewer N-insertions in productive TCRs, according to a later genetic analysis. For the cohort, immune exposure information was limited to CMV serostatus. Some IMGT-functional V segments, including TRBV6-2 and TRBV6-3, could not be distinguished by the 87-base-pair reads and were therefore excluded. A later analysis found that HLA-associated TCR beta chains were more clonally expanded and had lower generation probabilities than equally common non-associated chains. A later analysis found that TCR association rates varied across HLA loci, with DRB1 alleles showing the most associated TCRs and HLA-C alleles the fewest. The cohort was sequenced for TCR beta chains only, and without alpha or paired-chain data the features that could be detected were limited. The study gave a list of some 150 TCR beta chains associated with cytomegalovirus. A further reported finding was that TCR beta sequences accurately predicted the HLA-A and HLA-B alleles for most subjects in the first cohort. In vitro tests confirmed that a few of the cytomegalovirus-associated TCR beta chains recognize cytomegalovirus antigens. Linkage disequilibrium might explain the correlated functional status among segregating V segments, but an unknown experimental factor could not be excluded. A group of highly shared sequence variants was considered likely to be a technical artifact of the sequencing pipeline. In an earlier analysis of around 500 of the donors, most TCR beta V segments appeared in productive rearrangements about 90% or about 30% of the time, broadly matching IMGT annotations. Over 15 rarely observed V segments, including chromosome 9 orphons, were excluded from the earlier analysis of 550 to 700 of the donors because counts were too low. In a later analysis, most CMV-associated TCR beta chains were found to appear HLA-restricted, with HLA associations seemingly driven largely by CMV exposure. The authors suggested that the approach could potentially be generalized to other disease states and immunological phenotypes. Assigning TCR associations to individual alleles was difficult when HLA alleles, especially DR and DQ, strongly co-occurred. At a false discovery rate of 0.05, a later analysis linked 15,000 to 20,000 TCR beta sequences to specific HLA alleles. Cytomegalovirus status was reported to be diagnosed by the classifier with high specificity and sensitivity in both the original and validation cohorts. Most TCR sequences were seen in very few donors, while some public TCRs were found in many individuals.

The cohort consisted of 600 or so healthy bone marrow donors. All cohort members were sampled while nominally healthy, although unrecorded immune exposures were likely present. The donor tested CMV seropositive, placing the donor among the roughly 300 seropositive members of the cohort. Each donor provided a peripheral blood sample, and peripheral blood mononuclear cells were used for TCR beta sequencing. Genomic DNA extraction from the blood cell samples was performed with the Qiagen DNeasy Blood Extraction Kit. Sequencing was carried out using PBMCs. This receptor was taken from a man in his sixties in good health and CMV-seropositive. The chain uses TRBV19 and TRBJ2-3; the central 11 bases match TRBD2. The bases are TGTGCCAGTAGTCGTACTAGCGGGGGAGGTACAGATACGCAGTATTTT. Translated, this is CASSRTSGGGTDTQYF.